These 26 T cell receptor beta chains were sequenced from one sample in a study of shared clonotypes between healthy human individuals. The method was immunoSEQ multiplex PCR; TCRdb's version includes in-frame clones alone and lacks a portion of them. The sample has roughly 2 million clones; around 95% are singletons. The specimen was naive CD4+ T cells sorted from blood. Subset meaning: CD45RA+ positively selected. Source of these receptors: a man between 18 and 35 years old in good health.

This rearrangement joins TRBV7-2 to TRBJ1-2, with TRBD1 identical over 8 bases. Germline lookup yields CDR1 SGHTA and CDR2 FQGNSA. The CDR3 loop spans 18 amino acids. The trim removed 7 bases at V and 0 bases at J, leaving 16 bases unmatched. CDR3 DNA sequence: TGTGCCAGCACCAGGCCCCGGGACAGGTGGGCCCCTAACTATGGCTACACCTTC. This encodes CASTRPRDRWAPNYGYTF.

For this clone: This CDR3 is also generated by other DNA sequences in the sample. This chain links TRBV6-5 with TRBJ1-2, with 7 nucleotides matching TRBD1. CDR3 length equals 14 residues. V gave up 2 bases and J gave up 2 bases; unmatched junction bases: 2. From germline, CDR1 is MNHEY and CDR2 SVGAGI. The CDR3 spells CASSYRDRNYGYTF. For the CDR3, the DNA is TGTGCCAGCAGTTACCGGGACAGAAACTATGGCTACACCTTC.

The chain joins TRBV6-1 to TRBJ2-7, with D perhaps matching TRBD1 (5 bases). CDR1 MNHNS and CDR2 SASEGT come from the germline V gene. Trimming took off 4 bases at V and 4 bases at J, with 17 bases between the two ends. The CDR3 sequence is 15 residues long. Written as DNA, the CDR3 is TGTGCCAGCAGTGCATCCAGGGTGGGGTCGTACGAGCAGTACTTC. Its translation: CASSASRVGSYEQYF.

This clone appeared once. The chain joins TRBV7-9 to TRBJ1-6, with a weak D call TRBD1 (5 bases). V was pared by 4 bases and J by 7 bases, with 14 bases between. The CDR3 consists of 15 residues. Germline loops: CDR1 SEHNR, CDR2 FQNEAQ (reference sequence). CDR3 bases: TGTGCCAGCAGCTATTTGAGGGGCGGGAATTCACCCCTCCACTTT. Encoded protein: CASSYLRGGNSPLHF.

The V call is TRBV6-1, the J call TRBJ2-3; possible D gene TRBD1, 5 bases. Germline V CDR1 and CDR2: MNHNS, SASEGT. This CDR3 region has 16 residues. Trimming removed 2 bases from V and 2 bases from J, with 14 bases in between. The chain's CDR3 is CASSERPARVTDTQYF. CDR3 DNA sequence: TGTGCCAGCAGTGAACGCCCGGCCAGGGTCACAGATACGCAGTATTTT.

The rearrangement uses TRBV28 and TRBJ1-1, with TRBD1 as a possible D gene (6 bases). Looked up from germline, CDR1 is MDHEN and CDR2 is SYDVKM. This CDR3 is 15 amino acids long. Trimming removed 4 bases at V and 9 bases at J, with 21 bases between. The CDR3 DNA is TGTGCCAGCAGTTCGGACAGTGACGCCCTTAGGAAAGCTTTCTTT. Residues: CASSSDSDALRKAFF.

This chain joins TRBV10-2 and TRBJ2-3; 12 bases fit TRBD2. The ends lost 7 bases at V and 4 bases at J; junction bases unmatched: 6. CDR1 and CDR2 from the germline V gene are WSHSY and SAAADI. This CDR3 spans 15 amino acids. CDR3 in amino acids: CASTERTSGADTQYF. The CDR3 coding sequence is TGCGCCAGCACCGAACGGACTAGCGGGGCAGATACGCAGTATTTT.

The chain links TRBV6-4 to TRBJ2-3; D gene ambiguous. The V gene's germline CDR1 is MRHNA and CDR2 SNTAGT. V lost 2 bases to trimming and J lost 2 bases, with 8 bases between them. CDR3 length equals 14 residues. The CDR3 nucleotides are TGTGCCAGCAGTGACCAGTCTTTCACAGATACGCAGTATTTT. It is translated as CASSDQSFTDTQYF.

J is TRBJ2-3 and V is TRBV18; TRBD2 might be the D (6 bases). Germline V lookup: CDR1 KGHSH, CDR2 LQKENI. This CDR3 spans 15 amino acids. V gave up 0 bases and J gave up 5 bases, with 12 bases separating them. The DNA of the CDR3 is TGTGCCAGCTCACCACCGTCCGGGGGAGGAGATACGCAGTATTTT. Residues: CASSPPSGGGDTQYF. The whole variable domain, remainder taken from reference TRBV18 and TRBJ2-3, is NAGVMQNPRHLVRRRGQEARLRCSPMKGHSHVYWYRQLPEEGLKFMVYLQKENIIDESGMPKERFSAEFPKEGPSILRIQQVVRGDSAAYFCASSPPSGGGDTQYFGPGTRLTVL.

This chain links TRBV18 with TRBJ2-7; TRBD2 matches at 8 bases. Germline CDR1 is KGHSH and CDR2 is LQKENI. The ends lost 5 bases at V and 7 bases at J; junction bases unmatched: 7. This CDR3 comprises 13 residues. CDR3: CASSLAGSGEQYF. The DNA of the CDR3 is TGTGCCAGCTCATTAGCGGGGAGCGGGGAGCAGTACTTC. The full variable domain, in which reference TRBV18 and TRBJ2-7 provide the parts outside the CDR3, is NAGVMQNPRHLVRRRGQEARLRCSPMKGHSHVYWYRQLPEEGLKFMVYLQKENIIDESGMPKERFSAEFPKEGPSILRIQQVVRGDSAAYFCASSLAGSGEQYFGPGTRLTVT.

The chain combines TRBV7-9 with TRBJ1-1, with TRBD1 matching over 10 bases. Germline CDR1 is SEHNR and CDR2 is FQNEAQ (reference sequence). V was pared by 5 bases and J by 6 bases, with 9 bases of the junction left unmatched. There are 15 residues in the CDR3. This CDR3 reads CASSPYRDRGAEAFF. The DNA for the CDR3 is TGTGCCAGCAGCCCATACCGGGACAGGGGAGCTGAAGCTTTCTTT.

The genes are TRBV10-3 and TRBJ2-7; maybe TRBD1 (6 bases). V was trimmed by 5 bases and J by 2 bases, leaving 13 bases between them. The CDR3 length is 14 residues. The germline V gene encodes CDR1 ENHRY and CDR2 SYGVKD. This chain's CDR3 is CAISTTGTTYEQYF. CDR3 nucleotides: TGTGCCATCAGTACCACCGGGACAACCTACGAGCAGTACTTC.

The genes are TRBV30 and TRBJ2-7, with D possibly being TRBD2 (7 bases). The CDR3 has 14 residues. The germline CDR1 and CDR2 sequences are GTSNPN and SVGIG (reference sequence). Between the trimmed V and J ends, which lost 4 bases and 2 bases, there was a span of 15 bases. CDR3 DNA sequence: TGTGCCTGGATTCGCGGGGGCTTAACCTACGAGCAGTACTTC. Its protein product is CAWIRGGLTYEQYF.

This clone was detected once. The chain links TRBV5-6 to TRBJ1-1; D is possibly TRBD1 (5 bases). Trimming shortened V by 4 bases and J by 8 bases, and 15 bases separated the two germline ends. The CDR3 sequence is 13 residues long. Germline lookup yields CDR1 SGHDT and CDR2 YYEEEE. The CDR3 DNA reads TGTGCCAGCAGCAAAAAAGGGGAGTCCGAAGCTTTCTTT. Its protein is CASSKKGESEAFF.

This clone was seen a single time. This chain links TRBV7-8 with TRBJ2-1; perhaps TRBD2 as D (5 bases). CDR3 size: 12 residues. The V end lost 5 bases, the J end lost 7 bases, and 9 bases lay between the germline ends. In germline, CDR1 is SGHVS, CDR2 FQNEAQ. CDR3 sequence reads: CASSPWENEQFF. CDR3 DNA: TGTGCCAGCAGCCCCTGGGAGAATGAGCAGTTCTTC.

This chain's CDR3 is CASSISGQVNSPLHF. CDR3 in DNA: TGTGCCAGTAGTATCTCCGGACAGGTCAATTCACCCCTCCACTTT. The chain couples TRBV19 to TRBJ1-6, with 7 bases aligning to TRBD1. This CDR3 has 15 amino acids. V shed 3 bases, J shed 7 bases, and the junction held 6 bases outside the gene matches. CDR1 is LNHDA and CDR2 is SQIVND in the germline V gene (reference sequence).

J is TRBJ2-5 and V is TRBV11-1; D remains ambiguous. CDR1 and CDR2 (germline): SGHAT, FQDESV (reference sequence). The CDR3 extends over 14 amino acids. Trimming took off 1 base at V and 4 bases at J, with 10 bases between the two ends. CDR3 coding DNA: TGTGCCAGCAGCTTAGGTCTTGGTCCAGAGACCCAGTACTTC. Its protein product is CASSLGLGPETQYF.

V usage is TRBV28 and J usage is TRBJ1-5; D may be TRBD1 (5 bases). Germline values: CDR1 MDHEN, CDR2 SYDVKM. Trimming shortened V by 2 bases and J by 6 bases, and 17 bases separated the two germline ends. There are 16 residues in the CDR3. The CDR3 DNA follows: TGTGCCAGCAGTTTAGTGGAACGACAGCAGGGTCAGCCCCAGCATTTT. It is translated as CASSLVERQQGQPQHF. Based on the CDR3 plus reference TRBV28 and TRBJ1-5, the full variable domain is DVKVTQSSRYLVKRTGEKVFLECVQDMDHENMFWYRQDPGLGLRLIYFSYDVKMKEKGDIPEGYSVSREKKERFSLILESASTNQTSMYLCASSLVERQQGQPQHFGDGTRLSIL.

The chain couples TRBV7-9 to TRBJ2-1; a possible D gene is TRBD2 (6 bases). The CDR3 extends over 18 amino acids. CDR1 and CDR2 from the germline V gene are SEHNR and FQNEAQ (reference sequence). Trimming cost V 7 bases and J 1 base, with 23 bases left between them. This CDR3 is CASIPRGSGVESYNEQFF. CDR3 sequence (DNA): TGTGCCAGCATCCCGAGAGGATCGGGAGTCGAGTCCTACAATGAGCAGTTCTTC.

The gene calls are TRBV9 and TRBJ2-3; 11 nucleotides line up with TRBD2. The J segment lost 4 bases and the V segment lost 0 bases, leaving 10 bases of the junction unmatched. CDR1 is SGDLS, CDR2 YYNGEE, per germline. CDR3 length: 18 amino acids. The CDR3 loop is CASSVGLAGGSHPDTQYF. The CDR3 DNA follows: TGTGCCAGCAGCGTAGGCCTAGCGGGGGGAAGTCATCCAGATACGCAGTATTTT. The full variable domain, completed using reference TRBV9 and TRBJ2-3, is DSGVTQTPKHLITATGQRVTLRCSPRSGDLSVYWYQQSLDQGLQFLIQYYNGEERAKGNILERFSAQQFPDLHSELNLSSLELGDSALYFCASSVGLAGGSHPDTQYFGPGTRLTVL.

The chain recombines TRBV5-6 with TRBJ2-1; 11 bases map to TRBD2. V dropped 1 base and J dropped 9; count of bases not matched to a gene: 9. The CDR3 is 16 amino acids. Looked up from germline, CDR1 is SGHDT and CDR2 is YYEEEE. CDR3 residues: CASSLRTSGSLGEQFF. In DNA, the CDR3 is TGTGCCAGCAGCTTGCGAACTAGCGGGAGTTTAGGTGAGCAGTTCTTC.

This sequence joins TRBV7-8 and TRBJ2-5, with TRBD2 matching over 7 bases. The junction had 12 bases not matched to a gene; V was cut back by 5 bases and J by 3 bases. From germline, CDR1 is SGHVS and CDR2 FQNEAQ. CDR3 length equals 16 residues. DNA for the CDR3: TGTGCCAGCAGCCGAGCGGGGCTGACAGTCAAAGAGACCCAGTACTTC. Translated, it gives CASSRAGLTVKETQYF.

V is TRBV5-1 and J is TRBJ2-5; a weak D match, TRBD2 (6 bases). V lost 0 bases and J lost 5, with 14 bases in between. The CDR3 runs 15 residues. Germline V lookup: CDR1 SGHRS, CDR2 YFSETQ. CDR3 sequence reads: CASSLGASEAETQYF. Here the CDR3 DNA reads TGCGCCAGCAGCTTGGGTGCTAGCGAGGCGGAGACCCAGTACTTC.

This chain connects TRBV7-8 to TRBJ1-6; D is uncertain. The CDR3 covers 13 residues. Trimming cost V 0 bases and J 7 bases, with 4 bases left between them. Per the germline V gene, CDR1 is SGHVS and CDR2 is FQNEAQ. CDR3 DNA sequence: TGTGCCAGCAGCTTAGCCGAAAATTCACCCCTCCACTTT. It yields the protein CASSLAENSPLHF.

V is TRBV6-5 and J is TRBJ1-3; the D is unclear. CDR1 is MNHEY and CDR2 is SVGAGI in the germline V gene. The length of the CDR3 is 14 residues. Trimming shortened V by 3 bases and J by 2 bases, and 8 bases separated the two germline ends. The CDR3 loop is CASSYRQTGNTIYF. CDR3 bases: TGTGCCAGCAGTTATCGCCAGACTGGAAACACCATATATTTT.

The V call is TRBV28, the J call TRBJ2-3; D possibly corresponds to TRBD2 (5 bases). V was shortened by 2 bases and J by 3 bases, with 12 bases between the two germline ends. Germline CDR1 MDHEN, CDR2 SYDVKM. This CDR3 has 15 amino acids. For the CDR3, the DNA is TGTGCCAGCAGTTTACCGGGGAAGGCTACAGATACGCAGTATTTT. This sequence encodes CASSLPGKATDTQYF. Full variable domain (missing parts from reference TRBV28 and TRBJ2-3): DVKVTQSSRYLVKRTGEKVFLECVQDMDHENMFWYRQDPGLGLRLIYFSYDVKMKEKGDIPEGYSVSREKKERFSLILESASTNQTSMYLCASSLPGKATDTQYFGPGTRLTVL.